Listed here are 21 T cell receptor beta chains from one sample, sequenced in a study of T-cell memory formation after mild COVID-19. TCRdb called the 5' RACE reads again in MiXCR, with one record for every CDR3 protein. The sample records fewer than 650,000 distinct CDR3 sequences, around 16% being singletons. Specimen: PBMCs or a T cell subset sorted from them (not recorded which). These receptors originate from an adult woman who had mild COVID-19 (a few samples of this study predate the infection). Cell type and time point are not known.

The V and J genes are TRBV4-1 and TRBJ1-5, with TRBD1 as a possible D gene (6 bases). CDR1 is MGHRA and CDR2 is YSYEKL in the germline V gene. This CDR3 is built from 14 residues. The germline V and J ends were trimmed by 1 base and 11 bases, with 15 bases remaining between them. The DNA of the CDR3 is TGCGCCAGCAGCCAAGTTCAGGGGTCAAGGGCCCAGCATTTT. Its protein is CASSQVQGSRAQHF.

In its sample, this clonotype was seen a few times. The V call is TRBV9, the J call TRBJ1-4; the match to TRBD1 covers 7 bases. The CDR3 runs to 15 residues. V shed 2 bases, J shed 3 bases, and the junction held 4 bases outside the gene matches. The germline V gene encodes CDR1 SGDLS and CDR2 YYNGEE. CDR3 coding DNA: TGTGCCAGCAGCGTTAACAGGGGCCCTAATGAAAAACTGTTTTTT. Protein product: CASSVNRGPNEKLFF. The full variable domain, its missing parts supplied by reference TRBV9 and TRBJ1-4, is DSGVTQTPKHLITATGQRVTLRCSPRSGDLSVYWYQQSLDQGLQFLIQYYNGEERAKGNILERFSAQQFPDLHSELNLSSLELGDSALYFCASSVNRGPNEKLFFGSGTQLSVL.

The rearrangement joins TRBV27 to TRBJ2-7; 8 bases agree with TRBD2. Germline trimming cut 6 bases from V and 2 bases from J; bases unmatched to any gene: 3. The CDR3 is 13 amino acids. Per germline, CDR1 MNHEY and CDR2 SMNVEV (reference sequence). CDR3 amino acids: CASRPGGTYEQYF. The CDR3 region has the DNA TGTGCCAGCAGGCCGGGGGGGACCTACGAGCAGTACTTC.

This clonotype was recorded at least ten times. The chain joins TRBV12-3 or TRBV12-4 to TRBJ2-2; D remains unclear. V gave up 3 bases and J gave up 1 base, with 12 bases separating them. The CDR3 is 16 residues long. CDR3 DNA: TGTGCCAGCAGTTTCGGGCGTCACGTGAACACCGGGGAGCTGTTTTTT. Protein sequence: CASSFGRHVNTGELFF.

DNA of the CDR3: TGTGCCAGCAGCCGGCGCGGACAGGATGTTGGCTACACCTTC. This codes for CASSRRGQDVGYTF. The chain has TRBV7-2 and TRBJ1-2, with 7 bases that match TRBD1. V shed 5 bases, J shed 7 bases, and the junction held 10 bases outside the gene matches. Germline V gene data show CDR1 as SGHTA and CDR2 as FQGNSA. This CDR3 is 14 amino acids long.

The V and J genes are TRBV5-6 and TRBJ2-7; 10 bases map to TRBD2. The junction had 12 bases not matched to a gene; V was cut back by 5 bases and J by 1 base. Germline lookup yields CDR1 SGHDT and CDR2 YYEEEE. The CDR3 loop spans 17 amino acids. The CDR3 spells CASRSPAASGGSYEQYF. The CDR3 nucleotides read TGTGCCAGCAGATCCCCGGCGGCTAGCGGGGGATCCTACGAGCAGTACTTC.

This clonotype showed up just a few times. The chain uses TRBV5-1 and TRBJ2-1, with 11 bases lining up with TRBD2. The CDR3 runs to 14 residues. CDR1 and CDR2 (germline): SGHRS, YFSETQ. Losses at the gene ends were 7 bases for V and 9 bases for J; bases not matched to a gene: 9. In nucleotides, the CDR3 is TGCGCCAGCTCCGTAGCGGGGGGGCGCAGTGAGCAGTTCTTC. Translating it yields CASSVAGGRSEQFF.

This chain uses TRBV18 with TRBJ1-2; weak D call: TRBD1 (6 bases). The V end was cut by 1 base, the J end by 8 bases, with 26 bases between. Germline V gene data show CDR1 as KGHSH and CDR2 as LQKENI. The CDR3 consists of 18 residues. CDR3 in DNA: TGTGCCAGCTCACCACGACGGGGGTCAGGGACACCCCTGGAGGGCTACACCTTC. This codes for CASSPRRGSGTPLEGYTF.

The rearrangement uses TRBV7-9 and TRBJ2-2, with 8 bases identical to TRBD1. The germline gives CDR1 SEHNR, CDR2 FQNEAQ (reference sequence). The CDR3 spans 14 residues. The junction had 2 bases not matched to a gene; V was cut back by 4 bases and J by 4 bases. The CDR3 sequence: CASSSGTGTGELFF. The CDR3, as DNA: TGTGCCAGCAGCTCCGGGACAGGCACCGGGGAGCTGTTTTTT.

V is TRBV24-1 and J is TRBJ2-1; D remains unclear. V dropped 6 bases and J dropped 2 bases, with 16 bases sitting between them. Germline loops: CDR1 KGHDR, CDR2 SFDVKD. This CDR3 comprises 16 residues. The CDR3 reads CATSKTSHLTYNEQFF. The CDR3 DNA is TGTGCCACCAGTAAGACAAGCCATCTAACCTACAATGAGCAGTTCTTC.

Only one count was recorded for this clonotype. The CDR3 sequence is CASSTRLALNEQFF. The CDR3 bases are TGCGCCAGCAGCACGCGACTAGCCCTTAATGAGCAGTTCTTC. The rearrangement uses TRBV4-1 and TRBJ2-1, with 7 bases matching TRBD2. Germline-derived CDR1 and CDR2 are MGHRA and YSYEKL. The CDR3 is 14 residues long. Trimming at V came to 5 bases and at J to 7 bases, leaving 8 bases not matched to a gene.

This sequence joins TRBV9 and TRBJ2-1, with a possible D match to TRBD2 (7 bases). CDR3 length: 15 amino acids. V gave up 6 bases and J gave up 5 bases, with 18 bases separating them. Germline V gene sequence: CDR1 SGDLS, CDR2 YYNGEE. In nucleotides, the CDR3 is TGTGCCAGCACCAAAGGGGGGCTAGCGGACAATGAGCAGTTCTTC. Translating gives CASTKGGLADNEQFF.

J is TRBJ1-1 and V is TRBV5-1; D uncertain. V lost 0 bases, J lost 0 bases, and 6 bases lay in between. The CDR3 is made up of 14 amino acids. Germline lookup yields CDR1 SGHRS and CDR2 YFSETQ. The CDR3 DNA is TGCGCCAGCAGCTTGGTCGATTTGAACACTGAAGCTTTCTTT. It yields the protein CASSLVDLNTEAFF.

This chain's CDR3 is CARAGTGGGEQYF. In DNA, the CDR3 is TGTGCCAGGGCAGGGACAGGAGGTGGCGAGCAGTACTTC. V is TRBV2 and J is TRBJ2-7; 8 nucleotides align to TRBD1. Looked up from germline, CDR1 is SNHLY and CDR2 is FYNNEI. The trim removed 9 bases at V and 6 bases at J, leaving 10 bases unmatched. This CDR3 contains 13 residues.

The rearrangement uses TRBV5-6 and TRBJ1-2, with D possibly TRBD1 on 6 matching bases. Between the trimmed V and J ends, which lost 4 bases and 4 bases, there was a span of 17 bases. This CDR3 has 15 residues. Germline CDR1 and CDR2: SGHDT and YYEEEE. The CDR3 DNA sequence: TGTGCCAGCAGCCTCCAGATGGGGGGCAGCTATGGCTACACCTTC. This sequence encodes CASSLQMGGSYGYTF. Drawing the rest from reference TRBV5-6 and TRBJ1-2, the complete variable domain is DAGVTQSPTHLIKTRGQQVTLRCSPKSGHDTVSWYQQALGQGPQFIFQYYEEEERQRGNFPDRFSGHQFPNYSSELNVNALLLGDSALYLCASSLQMGGSYGYTFGSGTRLTVV.

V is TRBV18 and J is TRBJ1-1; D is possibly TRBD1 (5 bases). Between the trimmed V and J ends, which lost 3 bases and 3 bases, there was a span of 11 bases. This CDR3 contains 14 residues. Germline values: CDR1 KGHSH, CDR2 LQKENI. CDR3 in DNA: TGTGCCAGCTCACCCACGGGACGGGACACTGAAGCTTTCTTT. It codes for CASSPTGRDTEAFF.

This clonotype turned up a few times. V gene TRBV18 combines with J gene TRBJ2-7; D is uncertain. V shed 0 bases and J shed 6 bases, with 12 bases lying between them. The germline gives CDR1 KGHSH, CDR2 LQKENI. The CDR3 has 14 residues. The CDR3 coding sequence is TGTGCCAGCTCACCACCGCCGTCCAGCAGCGAGCAGTACTTC. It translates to CASSPPPSSSEQYF.

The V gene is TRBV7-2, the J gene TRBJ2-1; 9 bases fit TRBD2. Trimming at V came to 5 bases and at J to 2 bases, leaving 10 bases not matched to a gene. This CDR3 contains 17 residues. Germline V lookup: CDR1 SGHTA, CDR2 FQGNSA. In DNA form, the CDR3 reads TGTGCCAGCAGCCCCGTGGCGGGGGGGGGAACCTACAATGAGCAGTTCTTC. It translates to CASSPVAGGGTYNEQFF. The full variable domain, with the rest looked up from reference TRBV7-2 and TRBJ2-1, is GAGVSQSPSNKVTEKGKDVELRCDPISGHTALYWYRQSLGQGLEFLIYFQGNSAPDKSGLPSDRFSAERTGGSVSTLTIQRTQQEDSAVYLCASSPVAGGGTYNEQFFGPGTRLTVL.

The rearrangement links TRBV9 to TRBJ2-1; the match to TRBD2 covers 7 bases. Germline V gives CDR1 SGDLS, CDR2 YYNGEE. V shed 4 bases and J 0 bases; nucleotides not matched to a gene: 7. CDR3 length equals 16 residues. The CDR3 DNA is TGTGCCAGCAGCCCCCCTAGCGGTAGCTCCTACAATGAGCAGTTCTTC. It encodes CASSPPSGSSYNEQFF. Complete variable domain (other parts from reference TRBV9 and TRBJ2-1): DSGVTQTPKHLITATGQRVTLRCSPRSGDLSVYWYQQSLDQGLQFLIQYYNGEERAKGNILERFSAQQFPDLHSELNLSSLELGDSALYFCASSPPSGSSYNEQFFGPGTRLTVL.

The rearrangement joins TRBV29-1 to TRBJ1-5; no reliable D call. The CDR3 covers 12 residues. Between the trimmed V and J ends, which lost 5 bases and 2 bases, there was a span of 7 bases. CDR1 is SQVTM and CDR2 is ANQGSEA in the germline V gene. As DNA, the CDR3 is TGCAGCGTTATAGCGGGCAATCAGCCCCAGCATTTT. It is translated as CSVIAGNQPQHF.

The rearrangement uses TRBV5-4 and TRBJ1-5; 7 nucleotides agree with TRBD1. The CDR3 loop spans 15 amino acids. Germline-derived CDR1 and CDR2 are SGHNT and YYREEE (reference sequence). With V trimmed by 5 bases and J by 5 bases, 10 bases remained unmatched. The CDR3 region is CASSRTGTDYQPQHF. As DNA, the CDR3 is TGTGCCAGCAGTCGTACCGGGACAGACTATCAGCCCCAGCATTTT.